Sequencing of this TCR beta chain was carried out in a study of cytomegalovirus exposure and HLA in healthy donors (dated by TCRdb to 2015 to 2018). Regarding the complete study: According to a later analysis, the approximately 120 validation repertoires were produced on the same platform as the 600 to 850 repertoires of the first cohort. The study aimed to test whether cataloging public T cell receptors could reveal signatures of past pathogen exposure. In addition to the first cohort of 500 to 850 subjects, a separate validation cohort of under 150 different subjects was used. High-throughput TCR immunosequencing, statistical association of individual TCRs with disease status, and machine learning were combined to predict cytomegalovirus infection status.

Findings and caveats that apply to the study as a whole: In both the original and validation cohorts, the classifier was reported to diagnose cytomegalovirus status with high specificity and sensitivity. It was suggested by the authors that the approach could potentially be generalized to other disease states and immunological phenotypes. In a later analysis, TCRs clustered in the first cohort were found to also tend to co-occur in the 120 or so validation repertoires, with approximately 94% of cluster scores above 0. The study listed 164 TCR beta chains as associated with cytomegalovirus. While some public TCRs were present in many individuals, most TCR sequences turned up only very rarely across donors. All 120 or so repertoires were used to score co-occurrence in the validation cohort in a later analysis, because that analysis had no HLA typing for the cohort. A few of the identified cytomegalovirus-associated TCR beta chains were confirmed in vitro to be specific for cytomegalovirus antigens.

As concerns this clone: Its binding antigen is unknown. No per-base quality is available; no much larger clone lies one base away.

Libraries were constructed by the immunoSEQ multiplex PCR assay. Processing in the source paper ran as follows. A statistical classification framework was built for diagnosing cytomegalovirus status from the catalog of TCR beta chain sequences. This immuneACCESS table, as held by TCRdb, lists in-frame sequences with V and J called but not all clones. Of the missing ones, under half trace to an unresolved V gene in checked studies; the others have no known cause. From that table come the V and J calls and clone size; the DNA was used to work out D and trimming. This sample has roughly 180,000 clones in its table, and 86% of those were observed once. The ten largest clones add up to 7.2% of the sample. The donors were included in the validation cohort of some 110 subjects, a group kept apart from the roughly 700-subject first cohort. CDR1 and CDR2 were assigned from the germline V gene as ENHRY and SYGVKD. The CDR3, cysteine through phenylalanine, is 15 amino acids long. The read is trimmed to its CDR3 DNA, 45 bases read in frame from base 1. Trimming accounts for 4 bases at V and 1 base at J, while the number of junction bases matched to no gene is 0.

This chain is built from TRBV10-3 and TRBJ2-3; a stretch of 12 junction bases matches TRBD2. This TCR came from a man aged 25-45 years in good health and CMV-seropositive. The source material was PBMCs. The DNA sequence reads TGTGCCATCAGTGGACTAGCGGGAGGCACAGATACGCAGTATTTT. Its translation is CAISGLAGGTDTQYF.